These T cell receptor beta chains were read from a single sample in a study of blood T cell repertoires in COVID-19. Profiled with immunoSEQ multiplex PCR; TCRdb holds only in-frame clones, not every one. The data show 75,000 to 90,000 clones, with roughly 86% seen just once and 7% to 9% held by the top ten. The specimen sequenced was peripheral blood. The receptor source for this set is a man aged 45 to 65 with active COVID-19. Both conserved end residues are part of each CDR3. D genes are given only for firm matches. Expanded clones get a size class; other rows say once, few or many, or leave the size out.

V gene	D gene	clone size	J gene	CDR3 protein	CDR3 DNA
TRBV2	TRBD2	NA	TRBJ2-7	CASSETSGSYEQYF	TGTGCCAGCAGTGAAACTAGCGGGAGCTACGAGCAGTACTTC
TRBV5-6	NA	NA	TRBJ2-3	CASSSPGSTDTQYF	TGTGCCAGCAGCTCTCCGGGGAGCACAGATACGCAGTATTTT
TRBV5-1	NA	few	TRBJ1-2	CASSLSSQGYPYGYTF	TGCGCCAGCAGCTTGTCGTCACAGGGATATCCCTATGGCTACACCTTC
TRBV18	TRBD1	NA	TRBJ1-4	CASSRDRGKSGNEKLFF	TGTGCCAGCTCACGGGACAGGGGAAAGTCGGGTAATGAAAAACTGTTTTTT
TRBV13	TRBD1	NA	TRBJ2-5	CASSLAGQGRETQYF	TGTGCCAGCAGCTTAGCGGGACAGGGTAGGGAGACCCAGTACTTC
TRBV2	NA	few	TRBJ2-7	CASSEGTTSSYEQYF	TGTGCCAGCAGTGAAGGGACTACTAGCTCCTACGAGCAGTACTTC
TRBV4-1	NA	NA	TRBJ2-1	CASSQEGGGSSYNEQFF	TGCGCCAGCAGCCAAGAAGGTGGAGGGAGCTCCTACAATGAGCAGTTCTTC
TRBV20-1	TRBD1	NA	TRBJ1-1	CSASQGVNTEAFF	TGCAGTGCTAGTCAGGGGGTGAACACTGAAGCTTTCTTT
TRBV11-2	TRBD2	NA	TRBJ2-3	CASSSIAGGQDTQYF	TGTGCCAGCAGTTCGATAGCGGGGGGGCAGGATACGCAGTATTTT
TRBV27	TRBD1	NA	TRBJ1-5	CASGTGSQPQHF	TGTGCCAGTGGGACAGGGAGTCAGCCCCAGCATTTT
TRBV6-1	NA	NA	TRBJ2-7	CASSEENRDYEQYF	TGTGCCAGCAGTGAAGAAAACAGGGATTACGAGCAGTACTTC
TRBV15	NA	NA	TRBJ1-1	CATSRQGSTEAFF	TGTGCCACCAGCAGACAGGGGAGCACTGAAGCTTTCTTT
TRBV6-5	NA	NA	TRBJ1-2	CASSYTVSANYGYTF	TGTGCCAGCAGTTACACCGTCTCAGCTAACTATGGCTACACCTTC
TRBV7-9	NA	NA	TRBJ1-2	CASSLDRDSNSTF	TGTGCCAGCAGCTTAGACAGGGATAGTAACTCCACCTTC
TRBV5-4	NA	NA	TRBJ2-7	CASSLATGSLPYEQYF	TGTGCCAGCAGCTTGGCCACGGGGTCACTCCCTTACGAGCAGTACTTC
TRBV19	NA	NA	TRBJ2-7	CASTFGSPYYEQYF	TGTGCCAGTACCTTCGGGTCTCCCTACTACGAGCAGTACTTC
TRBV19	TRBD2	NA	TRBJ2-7	CASSIAGGPSSYEQYF	TGTGCCAGTAGTATAGCGGGGGGACCCTCCTCCTACGAGCAGTACTTC
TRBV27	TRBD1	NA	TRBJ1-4	CASGDRGGNEKLFF	TGTGCCAGCGGCGACAGGGGGGGAAATGAAAAACTGTTTTTT
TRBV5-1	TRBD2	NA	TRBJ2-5	CASSFLAGMEETQYF	TGCGCCAGCAGCTTCCTAGCGGGTATGGAAGAGACCCAGTACTTC
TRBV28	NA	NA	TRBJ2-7	CASSLSDASSYEQYF	TGTGCCAGCAGTTTATCAGATGCCAGTTCCTACGAGCAGTACTTC
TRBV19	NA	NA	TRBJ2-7	CASSISGQPAYEQYF	TGTGCCAGTAGTATAAGTGGACAGCCCGCCTACGAGCAGTACTTC
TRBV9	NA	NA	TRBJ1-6	CASSVVAGGSPLHF	TGTGCCAGCAGCGTAGTCGCGGGGGGTTCACCCCTCCACTTT
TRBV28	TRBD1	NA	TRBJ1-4	CASSSLQGGLNEKLFF	TGTGCCAGCAGTTCCCTACAGGGGGGGCTTAATGAAAAACTGTTTTTT
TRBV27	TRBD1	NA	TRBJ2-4	CASSRIGTGGRVIQYF	TGTGCCAGCAGCCGCATAGGGACAGGGGGCCGAGTCATTCAGTACTTC
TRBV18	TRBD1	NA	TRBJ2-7	CASSGQGAEQYF	TGTGCCAGCTCGGGACAGGGCGCCGAGCAGTACTTC
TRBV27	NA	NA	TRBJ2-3	CASSTLTDTQYF	TGTGCCAGCAGTACTCTCACAGATACGCAGTATTTT
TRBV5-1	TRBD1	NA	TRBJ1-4	CASREGGTGGAEKLFF	TGCGCCAGCAGGGAAGGAGGGACAGGCGGGGCTGAAAAACTGTTTTTT
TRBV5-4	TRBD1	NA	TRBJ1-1	CASSFDREGEAFF	TGTGCCAGCAGCTTCGACAGGGAAGGAGAAGCTTTCTTT
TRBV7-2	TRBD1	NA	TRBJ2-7	CASSLAQGQGRYEQYF	TGTGCCAGCAGCTTAGCCCAAGGACAGGGAAGGTACGAGCAGTACTTC
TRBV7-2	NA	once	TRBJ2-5	CASSLAGAQETQYF	TGTGCCAGCAGCTTAGCGGGGGCCCAAGAGACCCAGTACTTC
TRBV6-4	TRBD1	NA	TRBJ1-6	CASSEDRANSPLHF	TGTGCCAGCAGTGAAGACAGGGCGAATTCACCCCTCCACTTT
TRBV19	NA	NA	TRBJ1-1	CASRPQIRTEAFF	TGTGCCAGTAGACCTCAGATTCGAACTGAAGCTTTCTTT
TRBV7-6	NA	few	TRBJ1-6	CASSLDGRDSPLHF	TGTGCCAGCAGCTTAGACGGGAGGGATTCACCCCTCCACTTT
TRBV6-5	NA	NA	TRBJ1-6	CASSYSRNSPLHF	TGTGCCAGCAGTTACTCCCGGAATTCACCCCTCCACTTT
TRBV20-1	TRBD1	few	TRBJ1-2	CSASLRQGLYGYTF	TGCAGTGCTAGTCTCCGACAGGGGCTCTATGGCTACACCTTC
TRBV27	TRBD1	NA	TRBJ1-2	CASSSSTGGYGYTF	TGTGCCAGCAGTAGCTCGACAGGGGGCTATGGCTACACCTTC
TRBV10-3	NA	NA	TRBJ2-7	CASQQGGYEQYF	TGTGCCAGCCAACAGGGTGGGTACGAGCAGTACTTC
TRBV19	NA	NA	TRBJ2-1	CASSPLASADSYNEQFF	TGTGCCAGTAGCCCACTTGCTAGCGCGGACTCCTACAATGAGCAGTTCTTC
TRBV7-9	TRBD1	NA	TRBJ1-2	CASSQGPTGQNYGYTF	TGTGCCAGCAGCCAAGGCCCAACGGGACAGAACTATGGCTACACCTTC
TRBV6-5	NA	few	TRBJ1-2	CASSYSAAGPYGYTF	TGTGCCAGCAGTTACTCGGCAGCGGGCCCCTATGGCTACACCTTC
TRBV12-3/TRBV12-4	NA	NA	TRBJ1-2	CASGGGGDYGYTF	TGTGCCAGCGGTGGGGGGGGCGACTATGGCTACACCTTC
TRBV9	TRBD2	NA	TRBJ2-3	CASSVVRGSGPFTDTQYF	TGTGCCAGCAGCGTAGTAAGGGGTAGCGGGCCCTTCACAGATACGCAGTATTTT
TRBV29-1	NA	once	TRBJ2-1	CSVVSNEQFF	TGCAGCGTTGTATCCAATGAGCAGTTCTTC
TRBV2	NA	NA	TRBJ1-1	CASTLPGGRDTEAFF	TGTGCCAGCACTCTACCGGGGGGGCGAGACACTGAAGCTTTCTTT
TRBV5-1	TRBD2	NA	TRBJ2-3	CASSFSLISGLESDTQYF	TGCGCCAGCAGCTTCTCTCTCATATCGGGACTAGAGTCTGATACGCAGTATTTT
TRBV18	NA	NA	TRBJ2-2	CASSTTGELFF	TGTGCCAGTTCTACCACCGGGGAGCTGTTTTTT
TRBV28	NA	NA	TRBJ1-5	CASRGPGPQHF	TGTGCCAGCAGGGGCCCCGGGCCCCAGCATTTT
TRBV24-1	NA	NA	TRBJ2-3	CATSAPLGQGGVSSTDTQYF	TGTGCCACCAGTGCCCCTTTGGGCCAGGGCGGGGTTTCTAGCACAGATACGCAGTATTTT
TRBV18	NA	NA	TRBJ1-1	CASSQKGGLGVGAEAFF	TGTGCCAGCTCCCAAAAAGGAGGGTTGGGGGTCGGGGCTGAAGCTTTCTTT
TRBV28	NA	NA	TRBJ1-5	CASSLSAGPHNQPQHF	TGTGCCAGCAGTTTATCGGCAGGGCCCCACAATCAGCCCCAGCATTTT
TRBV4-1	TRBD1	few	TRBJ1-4	CASSQALWTGENEKLFF	TGCGCCAGCAGCCAAGCCCTTTGGACAGGGGAAAATGAAAAACTGTTTTTT
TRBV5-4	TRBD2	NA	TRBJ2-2	CASSLRTSGRTGELFF	TGTGCCAGCAGCTTACGGACTAGCGGGAGAACCGGGGAGCTGTTTTTT
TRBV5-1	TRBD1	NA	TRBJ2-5	CASSSAGTGGETQYF	TGCGCCAGCAGCTCCGCCGGGACAGGGGGAGAGACCCAGTACTTC
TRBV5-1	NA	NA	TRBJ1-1	CASSLGERVRSNTEAFF	TGCGCCAGCAGCTTGGGTGAGAGGGTCAGGTCGAACACTGAAGCTTTCTTT